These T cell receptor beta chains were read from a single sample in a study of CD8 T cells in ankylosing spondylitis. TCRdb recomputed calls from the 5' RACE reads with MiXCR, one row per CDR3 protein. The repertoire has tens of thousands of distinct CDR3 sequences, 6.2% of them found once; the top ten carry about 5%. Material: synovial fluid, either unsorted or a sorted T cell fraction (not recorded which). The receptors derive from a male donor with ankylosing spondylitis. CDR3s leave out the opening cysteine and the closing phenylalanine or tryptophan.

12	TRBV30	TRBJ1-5	AWSVLGRSQPQH
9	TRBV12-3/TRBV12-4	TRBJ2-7	ASSSFYEQY
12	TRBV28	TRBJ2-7	ASGTGTVTYEQY
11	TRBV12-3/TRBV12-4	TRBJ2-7	ASSLDHGREQY
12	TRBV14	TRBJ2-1	ASRRSAGGDEQF
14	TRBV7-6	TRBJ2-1	ASSTSRTSGSAEQF
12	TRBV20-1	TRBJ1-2	SAQPDRVRYGYT
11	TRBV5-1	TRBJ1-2	ASSPGQGVGYT
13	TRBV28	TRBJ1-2	ASSLTDRAVYGYT
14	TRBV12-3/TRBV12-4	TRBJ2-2	ASSLVAGGPAGELF
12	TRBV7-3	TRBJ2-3	ASTPGGGTDTQY
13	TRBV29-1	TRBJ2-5	SVELRGQGLETQY
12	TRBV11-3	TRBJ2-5	ASSLEDWSGTQY
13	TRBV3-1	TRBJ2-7	ASSPFRGREGEQY
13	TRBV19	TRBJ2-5	ASSMTRGQGETQY
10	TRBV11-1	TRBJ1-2	ASSQGGYGYT
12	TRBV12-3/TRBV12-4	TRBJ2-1	ASSFVGWGNEQF
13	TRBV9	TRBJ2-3	ASSPGLFSTDTQY
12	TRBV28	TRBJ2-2	ASRQGANTGELF
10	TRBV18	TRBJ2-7	ASSPYSYEQY
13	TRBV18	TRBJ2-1	ASSPTSGSGNEQF
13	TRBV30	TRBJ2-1	AWRAAATGRNEQF
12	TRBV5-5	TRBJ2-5	ASSLSGVQETQY
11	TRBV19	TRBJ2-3	ASSYQTTDTQY
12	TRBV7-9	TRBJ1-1	ASSPPGGNRGAF
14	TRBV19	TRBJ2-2	ASSINRGRGTGELF
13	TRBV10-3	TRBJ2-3	AIGGHGTTTDTQY
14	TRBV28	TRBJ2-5	ASRSTGDQGRETQY
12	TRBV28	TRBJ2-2	ASRGQGSTGELF
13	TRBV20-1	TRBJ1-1	SARDGGRGRTEAF
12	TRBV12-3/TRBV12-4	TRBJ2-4	ASSLANRGRIQY
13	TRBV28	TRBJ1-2	ASLGIAGGNYGYT
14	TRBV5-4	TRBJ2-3	ASSFTSGRVTDTQY
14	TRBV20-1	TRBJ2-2	SERTSGTFYTGELF
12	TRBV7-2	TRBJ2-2	ASSLQVNTGELF
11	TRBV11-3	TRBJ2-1	ASSPGLYNEQF
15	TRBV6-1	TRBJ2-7	ASRLPKTSGRAYEQY
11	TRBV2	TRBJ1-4	ASSEGRGGKLF
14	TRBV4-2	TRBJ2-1	ASSQTVSEVDNEQF
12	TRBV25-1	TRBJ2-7	ASREPGQYYEQY
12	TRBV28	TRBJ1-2	ASSQTGEWYGYT
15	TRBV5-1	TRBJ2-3	ASSLVLAGGRGDTQY
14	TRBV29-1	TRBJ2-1	SVTGLAQMSYNEQF
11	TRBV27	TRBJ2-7	ASSRGPPLQQY
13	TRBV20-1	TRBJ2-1	SASTTTTGYNEQF
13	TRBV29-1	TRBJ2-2	SARDTSTNTGELF
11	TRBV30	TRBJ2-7	AWSPGLPYEQY
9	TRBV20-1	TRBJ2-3	SAEDHDTQY
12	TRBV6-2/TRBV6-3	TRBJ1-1	ATTRDGMNTEAF
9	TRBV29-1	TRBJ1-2	SVAGSYGYT